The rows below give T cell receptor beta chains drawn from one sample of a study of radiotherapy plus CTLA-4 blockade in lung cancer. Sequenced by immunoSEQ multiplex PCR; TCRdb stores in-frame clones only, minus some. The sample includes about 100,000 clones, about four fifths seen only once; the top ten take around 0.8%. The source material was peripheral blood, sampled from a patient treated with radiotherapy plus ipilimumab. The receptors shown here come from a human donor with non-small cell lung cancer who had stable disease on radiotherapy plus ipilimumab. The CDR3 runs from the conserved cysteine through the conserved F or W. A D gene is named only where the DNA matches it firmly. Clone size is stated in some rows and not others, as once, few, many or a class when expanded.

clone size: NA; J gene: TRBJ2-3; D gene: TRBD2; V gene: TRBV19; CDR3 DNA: TGTGCCAGTAGTTGGGGCTCCGGGACTAGCGGGACCACAGATACGCAGTATTTT; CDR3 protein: CASSWGSGTSGTTDTQYF
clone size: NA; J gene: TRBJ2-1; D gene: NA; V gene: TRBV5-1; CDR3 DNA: TGCGCCAGCAGCTTGGGCCTTGAGCAGTTCTTC; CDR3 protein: CASSLGLEQFF
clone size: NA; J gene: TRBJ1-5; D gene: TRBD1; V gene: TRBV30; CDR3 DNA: TGTGCCTGGAGCACAGACAGGGGGGATCAGCCCCAGCATTTT; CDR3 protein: CAWSTDRGDQPQHF
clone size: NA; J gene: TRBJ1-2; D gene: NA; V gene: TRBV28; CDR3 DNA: TGTGCCAGCAGTTTGTCCAACTATGGCTACACCTTC; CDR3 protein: CASSLSNYGYTF
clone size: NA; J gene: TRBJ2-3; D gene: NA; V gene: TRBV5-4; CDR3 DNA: TGTGCCAGCACCCCTGCGGGCCCTAGCACAGATACGCAGTATTTT; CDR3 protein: CASTPAGPSTDTQYF
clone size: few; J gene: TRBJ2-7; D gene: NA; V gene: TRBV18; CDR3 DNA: TGTGCCAGCTCTCGGAGGGAGGAGACAGCTTACGAGCAGTACTTC; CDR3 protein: CASSRREETAYEQYF
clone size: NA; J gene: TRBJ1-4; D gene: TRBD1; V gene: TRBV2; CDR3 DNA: TGTGCCCAAGTGAAAGGGGGACAGGGTAATGAAAAACTGTTTTTT; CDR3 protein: CAQVKGGQGNEKLFF
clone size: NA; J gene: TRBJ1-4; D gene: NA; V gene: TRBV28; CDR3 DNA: TGTGCCACCCGGACCCCTATCACCGATAAACTGTTTTTT; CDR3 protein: CATRTPITDKLFF
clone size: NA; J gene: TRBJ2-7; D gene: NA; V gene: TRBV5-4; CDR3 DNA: TGTGCCAGCAGCCCTGAGTCTCTGAGGGGTTCCTACGAGCAGTACTTC; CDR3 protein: CASSPESLRGSYEQYF
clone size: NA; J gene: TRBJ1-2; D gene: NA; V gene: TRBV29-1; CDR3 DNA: TGCAGCGTGAGTCGGGGCAGCTACTATGGCTACACCTTC; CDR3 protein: CSVSRGSYYGYTF
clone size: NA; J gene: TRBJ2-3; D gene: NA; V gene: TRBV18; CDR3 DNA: TGTGCCAGCTCAGAAGATACGCAGTATTTT; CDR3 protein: CASSEDTQYF
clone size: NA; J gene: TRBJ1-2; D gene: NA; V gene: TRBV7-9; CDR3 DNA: TGTGCCAGCACCCAGCGGCCCGATGGCTACACCTTC; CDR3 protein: CASTQRPDGYTF
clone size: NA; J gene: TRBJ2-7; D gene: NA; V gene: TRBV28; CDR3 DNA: TGTGCCAGCAGTTTCCAGGGGATCTCCTACGAGCAGTACTTC; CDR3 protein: CASSFQGISYEQYF
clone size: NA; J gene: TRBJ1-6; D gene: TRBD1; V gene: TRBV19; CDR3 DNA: TGTGCCAGTAGTGACAGGGGGCAGGGAACTTCACCCCTCCACTTT; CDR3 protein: CASSDRGQGTSPLHF
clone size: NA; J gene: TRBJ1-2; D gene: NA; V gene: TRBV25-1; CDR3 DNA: TGTGCCAGCAAAGCTACGGGCTTAGCGGAGGGCTACACCTTC; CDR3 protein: CASKATGLAEGYTF
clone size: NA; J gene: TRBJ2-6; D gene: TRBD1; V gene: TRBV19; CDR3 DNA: TGTGCCAGTGCCGACAGGGGGGATGGGGCCAACGTCCTGACTTTC; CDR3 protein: CASADRGDGANVLTF
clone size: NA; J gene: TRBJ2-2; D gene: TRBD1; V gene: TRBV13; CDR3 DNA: TGTGCCAGCAGCTTAGGACAGGGGGCAGCCGGGGAGCTGTTTTTT; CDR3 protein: CASSLGQGAAGELFF
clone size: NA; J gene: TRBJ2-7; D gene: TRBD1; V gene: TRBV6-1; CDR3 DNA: TGTGCCAGCCGCTCCGGGACAGGGGCCCGGTACGAGCAGTACTTC; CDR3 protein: CASRSGTGARYEQYF
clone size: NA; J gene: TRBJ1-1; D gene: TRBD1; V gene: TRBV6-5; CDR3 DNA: TGTGCCAGCAGGAGGGACAGGGGCAACACTGAAGCGTTCTTT; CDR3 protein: CASRRDRGNTEAFF
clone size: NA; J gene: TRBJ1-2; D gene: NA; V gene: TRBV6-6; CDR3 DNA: TGTGCCAGCAGTTACCTCCTAGGAGGCTACACCTTC; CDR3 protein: CASSYLLGGYTF
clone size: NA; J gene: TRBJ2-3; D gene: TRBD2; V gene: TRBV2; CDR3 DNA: TGTGCCAGCAGTCCCCGGACTAGCGGGAGTGCAGATACGCAGTATTTT; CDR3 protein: CASSPRTSGSADTQYF
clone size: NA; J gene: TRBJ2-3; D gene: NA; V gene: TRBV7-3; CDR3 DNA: TGTGCCAGCAGTAGTGGCACAGATACGCAGTATTTT; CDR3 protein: CASSSGTDTQYF
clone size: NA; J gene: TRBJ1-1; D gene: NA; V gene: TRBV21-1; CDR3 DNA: TGTGCCAGCAGCAAGTGGGCGATAAACACTGAAGCTTTCTTT; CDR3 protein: CASSKWAINTEAFF
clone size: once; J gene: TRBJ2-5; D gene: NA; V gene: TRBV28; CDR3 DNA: TGTGCCAGCAGTTTTTCGGCCCGGACCCAGTACTTC; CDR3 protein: CASSFSARTQYF
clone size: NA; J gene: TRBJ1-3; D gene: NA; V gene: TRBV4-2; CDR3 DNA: TGTGCCAGCAGCCAAATCAGGGTAGCTGGAAACACCATATATTTT; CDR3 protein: CASSQIRVAGNTIYF
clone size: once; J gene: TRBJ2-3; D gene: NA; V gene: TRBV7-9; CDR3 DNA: TGTGCCAGCAGCTGGGCGGGCAGCACAGATACGCAGTATTTT; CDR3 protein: CASSWAGSTDTQYF
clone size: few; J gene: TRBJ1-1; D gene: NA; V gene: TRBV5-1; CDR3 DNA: TGCGCCAGCAGCTTGGGAGGGGGGACTGAAGCTTTCTTT; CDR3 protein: CASSLGGGTEAFF